The 5 T cell receptor beta chains in this list originate from one sample, sequenced in a study of regulatory T cells in long-lasting Graves disease. Researchers made TCR beta libraries by using iRepertoire HTBI primers and running Arm-PCR on CDR3 regions. Via MiXCR, TCRdb re-called the multiplex PCR reads, giving one row per CDR3 protein. The sample contains about 380,000 distinct CDR3 sequences, roughly 16% of which appear only once. Noted time point: newly diagnosed GD, antithyroid drugs for less than 3 months. With RNA extracted from PBMCs as input, the TCR library was made. Here the sequenced sample was peripheral blood mononuclear cells (PBMCs), taken at new diagnosis, from a patient treated with antithyroid drugs. These receptors were obtained from a female donor with Graves disease.

In this sample, this clonotype turned up many times. This chain links TRBV24-1 with TRBJ2-2; the match to TRBD1 covers 9 bases. The V gene end was trimmed by 3 bases and the J gene end by 6 bases; junction bases not matched to a gene: 10. Germline V gives CDR1 KGHDR, CDR2 SFDVKD. The CDR3 consists of 17 residues. CDR3 loop: CATSDIAGTGIAGELFF. The CDR3 DNA follows: TGTGCCACCAGTGATATAGCCGGGACAGGGATCGCCGGGGAGCTGTTTTTT.

Of note for this clonotype: This may arise from a read error, as a much more abundant clone is one base away. The V gene is TRBV6-2 or TRBV6-3, the J gene TRBJ1-1; D is unclear. The germline CDR1 and CDR2 sequences are MNHEY and SVGEGT. The CDR3 consists of 17 residues. Trimming took 7 bases from V and 2 from J, leaving 23 bases between them. CDR3 DNA sequence: TGTGCCAGCATGATAAAGGACGGTTTTTGGGAAAACACTGAAGCTTTCTTT. This codes for CASMIKDGFWENTEAFF.

On this clonotype itself: This CDR3 fails to terminate in the conserved phenylalanine or tryptophan, so it likely reflects a read error. The CDR3 region is CASSSGGTGELFY. As DNA, the CDR3 is TGTGCCAGCAGTTCCGGGGGAACCGGGGAGCTGTTTTAT. The J gene is TRBJ2-2, the V gene TRBV12-3 or TRBV12-4; tentative D call: TRBD2 (6 bases). Between the trimmed V and J ends, which lost 4 bases and 5 bases, there was a span of 8 bases. There are 13 residues in the CDR3.

There are a few counts of this clonotype. This chain connects TRBV19 to TRBJ1-5; D remains unclear. The CDR3 length is 13 residues. Between the trimmed V and J ends, which lost 6 bases and 3 bases, there was a span of 9 bases. CDR1 and CDR2 (germline): LNHDA, SQIVND (reference sequence). The DNA for the CDR3 is TGTGCCAGTAGCGGCCTTTTCAATCAGCCCCAGCATTTT. Protein product: CASSGLFNQPQHF.

The rearrangement joins TRBV7-3 to TRBJ2-3; possibly TRBD2 for D (6 bases). With 6 bases removed from V and 7 bases from J, the gap between germline ends came to 17 bases. Germline V CDR1 and CDR2: SGHTA, FQGTGA. The CDR3 totals 14 residues. As DNA, the CDR3 is TGTGCCAGCAGTTCCGGGGGATCCTTAAATACGCAGTATTTT. Translation gives CASSSGGSLNTQYF.